This T cell receptor (beta chain) came from a study of radiotherapy plus CTLA-4 blockade in lung cancer. General study findings and limits: After treatment with radiotherapy plus ipilimumab, TCR clones that came from the tumor expanded in blood. Dynamics of early blood T cell clones, together with interferon-beta, were reportedly the best predictors of response.

Turning to this clone: Its specificity is not known.

Data came from immunoSEQ multiplex PCR; TCRdb stores just in-frame clones and leaves some out. Of over 85,000 clones listed, 65% to 75% are singletons. The CDR3 contains 15 residues. Germline CDR1 and CDR2: MNHNS and SASEGT. Trimming cost V 6 bases and J 0 bases; bases outside gene matches: 3. The TCR was taken from a human donor with non-small cell lung cancer who had a partial response to radiotherapy plus ipilimumab. Some clones in this sample may be carry-over from other donors' samples. Sequencing used peripheral blood, obtained from a patient treated with radiotherapy plus ipilimumab. The rearrangement joins TRBV6-1 to TRBJ2-2; 8 nucleotides agree with TRBD2. The CDR3: CASSQLAANTGELFF. DNA for the CDR3: TGTGCCAGCAGCCAACTAGCGGCGAACACCGGGGAGCTGTTTTTT.